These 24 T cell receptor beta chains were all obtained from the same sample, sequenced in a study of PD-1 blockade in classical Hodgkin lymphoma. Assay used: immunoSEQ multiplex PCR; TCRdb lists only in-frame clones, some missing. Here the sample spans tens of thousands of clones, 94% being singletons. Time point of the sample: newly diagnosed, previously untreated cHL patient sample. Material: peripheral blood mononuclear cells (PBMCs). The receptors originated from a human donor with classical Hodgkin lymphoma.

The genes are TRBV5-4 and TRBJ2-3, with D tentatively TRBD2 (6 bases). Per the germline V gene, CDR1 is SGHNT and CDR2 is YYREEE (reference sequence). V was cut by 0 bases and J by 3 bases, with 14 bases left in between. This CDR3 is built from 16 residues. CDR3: CASSLDAVGRTDTQYF. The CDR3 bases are TGTGCCAGCAGCTTGGACGCTGTCGGGAGAACAGATACGCAGTATTTT.

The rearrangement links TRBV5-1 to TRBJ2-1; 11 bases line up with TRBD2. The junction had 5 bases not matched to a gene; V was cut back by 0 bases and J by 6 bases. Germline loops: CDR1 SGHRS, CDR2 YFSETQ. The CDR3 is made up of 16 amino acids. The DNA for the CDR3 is TGCGCCAGCAGCTTGGGGGGACTAGCGGATACCAATGAGCAGTTCTTC. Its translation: CASSLGGLADTNEQFF.

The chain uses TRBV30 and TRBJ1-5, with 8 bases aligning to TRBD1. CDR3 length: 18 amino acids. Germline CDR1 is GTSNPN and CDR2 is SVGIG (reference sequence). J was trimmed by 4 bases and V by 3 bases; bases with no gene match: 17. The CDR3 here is CAWSTPSRTGTWNQPQHF. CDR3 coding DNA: TGTGCCTGGAGCACCCCCTCCCGGACAGGGACTTGGAATCAGCCCCAGCATTTT.

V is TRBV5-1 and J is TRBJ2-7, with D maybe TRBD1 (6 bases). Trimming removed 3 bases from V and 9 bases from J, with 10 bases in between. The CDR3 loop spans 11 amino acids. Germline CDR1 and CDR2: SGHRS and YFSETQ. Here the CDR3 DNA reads TGCGCCAGCAGCTCAGGGGTCGCGCAGTACTTC. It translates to CASSSGVAQYF.

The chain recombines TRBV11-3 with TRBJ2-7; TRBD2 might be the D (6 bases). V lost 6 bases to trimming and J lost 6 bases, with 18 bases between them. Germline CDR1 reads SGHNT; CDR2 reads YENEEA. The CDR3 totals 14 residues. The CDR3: CASRSHRDSPEQYF. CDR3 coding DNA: TGTGCCAGCAGATCTCATCGGGACTCCCCCGAGCAGTACTTC.

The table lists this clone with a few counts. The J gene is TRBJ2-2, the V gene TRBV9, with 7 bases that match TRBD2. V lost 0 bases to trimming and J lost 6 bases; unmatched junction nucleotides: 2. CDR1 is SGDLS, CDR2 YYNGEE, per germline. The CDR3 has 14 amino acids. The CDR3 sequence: CASSVAAGAGELFF. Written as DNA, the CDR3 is TGTGCCAGCAGCGTAGCGGCGGGGGCCGGGGAGCTGTTTTTT.

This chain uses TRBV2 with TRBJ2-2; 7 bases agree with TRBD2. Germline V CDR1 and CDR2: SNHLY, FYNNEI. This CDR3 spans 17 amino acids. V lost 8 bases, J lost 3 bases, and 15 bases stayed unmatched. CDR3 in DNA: TGTGCCAGCTCCTTTGGGTGGAGCGGGGATTACACCGGGGAGCTGTTTTTT. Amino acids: CASSFGWSGDYTGELFF. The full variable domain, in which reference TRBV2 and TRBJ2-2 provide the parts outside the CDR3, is EPEVTQTPSHQVTQMGQEVILRCVPISNHLYFYWYRQILGQKVEFLVSFYNNEISEKSEIFDDQFSVERPDGSNFTLKIRSTKLEDSAMYFCASSFGWSGDYTGELFFGEGSRLTVL.

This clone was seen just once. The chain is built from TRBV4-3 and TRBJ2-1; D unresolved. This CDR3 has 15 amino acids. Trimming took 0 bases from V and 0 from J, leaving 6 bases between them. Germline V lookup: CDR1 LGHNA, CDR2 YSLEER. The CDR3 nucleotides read TGCGCCAGCAGCCAAGACCTGAGCTCCTACAATGAGCAGTTCTTC. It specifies CASSQDLSSYNEQFF.

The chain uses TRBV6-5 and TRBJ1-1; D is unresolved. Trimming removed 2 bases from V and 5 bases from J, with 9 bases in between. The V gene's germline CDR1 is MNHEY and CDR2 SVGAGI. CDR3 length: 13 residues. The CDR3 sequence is CASSYTKGTEAFF. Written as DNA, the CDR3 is TGTGCCAGCAGTTACACGAAAGGGACTGAAGCTTTCTTT.

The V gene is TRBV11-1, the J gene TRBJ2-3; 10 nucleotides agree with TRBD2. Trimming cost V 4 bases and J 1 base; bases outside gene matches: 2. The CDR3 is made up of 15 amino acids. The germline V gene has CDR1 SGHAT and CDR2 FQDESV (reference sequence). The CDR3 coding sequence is TGTGCCAGCAGCTGGGGGACTAGCGGCACAGATACGCAGTATTTT. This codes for CASSWGTSGTDTQYF. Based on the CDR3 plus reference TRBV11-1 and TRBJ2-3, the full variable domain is EAEVAQSPRYKITEKSQAVAFWCDPISGHATLYWYRQILGQGPELLVQFQDESVVDDSQLPKDRFSAERLKGVDSTLKIQPAELGDSAMYLCASSWGTSGTDTQYFGPGTRLTVL.

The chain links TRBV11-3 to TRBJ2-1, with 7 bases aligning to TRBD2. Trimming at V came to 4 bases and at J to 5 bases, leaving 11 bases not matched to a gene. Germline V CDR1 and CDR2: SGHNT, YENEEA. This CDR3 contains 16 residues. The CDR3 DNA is TGTGCCAGCAGCTCTCGCTCCAGCGGGATGCACAATGAGCAGTTCTTC. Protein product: CASSSRSSGMHNEQFF.

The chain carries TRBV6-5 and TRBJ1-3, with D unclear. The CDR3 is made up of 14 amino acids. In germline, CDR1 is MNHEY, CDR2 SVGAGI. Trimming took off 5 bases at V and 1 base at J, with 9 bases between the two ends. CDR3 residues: CASSAHVSGNTIYF. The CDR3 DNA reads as TGTGCCAGCAGTGCCCACGTGTCTGGAAACACCATATATTTT.

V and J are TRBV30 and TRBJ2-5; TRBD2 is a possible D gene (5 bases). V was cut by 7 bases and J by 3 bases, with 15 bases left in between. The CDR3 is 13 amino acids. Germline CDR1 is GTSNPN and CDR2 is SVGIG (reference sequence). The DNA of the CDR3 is TGTGCCTCTTCTAGAGGGTGGGAAGAGACCCAGTACTTC. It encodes CASSRGWEETQYF.

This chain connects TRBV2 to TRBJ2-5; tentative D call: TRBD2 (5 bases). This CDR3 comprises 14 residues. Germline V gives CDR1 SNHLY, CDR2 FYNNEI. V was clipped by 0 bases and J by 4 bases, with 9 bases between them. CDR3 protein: CASSEAVAGETQYF. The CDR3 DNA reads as TGTGCCAGCAGTGAAGCCGTGGCGGGAGAGACCCAGTACTTC.

The CDR3 nucleotides are TGTGCCATCAGTGGTTTGGGGAACACTGAAGCTTTCTTT. Translation: CAISGLGNTEAFF. This chain joins TRBV10-3 and TRBJ1-1; no clear D. The CDR3 is made up of 13 amino acids. Germline-derived CDR1 and CDR2 are ENHRY and SYGVKD. The V end lost 4 bases, the J end lost 1 base, and 7 bases lay between the germline ends.

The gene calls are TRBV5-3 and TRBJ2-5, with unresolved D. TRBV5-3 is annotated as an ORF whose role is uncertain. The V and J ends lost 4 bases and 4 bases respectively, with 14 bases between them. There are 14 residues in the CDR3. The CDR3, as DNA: TGTGCCAGAAGCGCCTTCTGGGATTTAGAGACCCAGTACTTC. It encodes CARSAFWDLETQYF.

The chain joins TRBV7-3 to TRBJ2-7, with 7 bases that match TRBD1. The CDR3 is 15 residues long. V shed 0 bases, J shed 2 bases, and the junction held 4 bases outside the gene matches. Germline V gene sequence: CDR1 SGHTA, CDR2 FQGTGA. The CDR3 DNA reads TGTGCCAGCAGCTTAACCCACGGACAGGCCTACGAGCAGTACTTC. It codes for CASSLTHGQAYEQYF. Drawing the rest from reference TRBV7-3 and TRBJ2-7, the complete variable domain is GAGVSQTPSNKVTEKGKYVELRCDPISGHTALYWYRQSLGQGPEFLIYFQGTGAADDSGLPNDRFFAVRPEGSVSTLKIQRTERGDSAVYLCASSLTHGQAYEQYFGPGTRLTVT.

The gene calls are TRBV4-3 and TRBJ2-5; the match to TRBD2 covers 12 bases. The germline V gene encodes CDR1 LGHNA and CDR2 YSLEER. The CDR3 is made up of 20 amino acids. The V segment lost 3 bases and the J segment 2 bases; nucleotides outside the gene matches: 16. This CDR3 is CASSHGLAGGTKVSQETQYF. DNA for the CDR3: TGCGCCAGCAGCCATGGGCTAGCGGGGGGGACCAAGGTCTCACAAGAGACCCAGTACTTC.

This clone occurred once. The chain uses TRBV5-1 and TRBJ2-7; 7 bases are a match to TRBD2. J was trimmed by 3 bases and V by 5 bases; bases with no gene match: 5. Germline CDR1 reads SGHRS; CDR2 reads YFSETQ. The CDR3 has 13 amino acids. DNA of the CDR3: TGCGCCAGCAGTTATCGCGGGAGCTACGAGCAGTACTTC. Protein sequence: CASSYRGSYEQYF. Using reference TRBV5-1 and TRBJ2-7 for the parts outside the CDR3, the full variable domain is KAGVTQTPRYLIKTRGQQVTLSCSPISGHRSVSWYQQTPGQGLQFLFEYFSETQRNKGNFPGRFSGRQFSNSRSEMNVSTLELGDSALYLCASSYRGSYEQYFGPGTRLTVT.

The CDR3: CASTETGGNYGYTF. CDR3 sequence (DNA): TGTGCCAGCACCGAGACAGGGGGCAACTATGGCTACACCTTC. The V call is TRBV5-5, the J call TRBJ1-2, with 10 bases that match TRBD1. The CDR3 length is 14 residues. Germline V gives CDR1 SGHKS, CDR2 YYEKEE (reference sequence). V lost 6 bases to trimming and J lost 2 bases; unmatched junction nucleotides: 4.

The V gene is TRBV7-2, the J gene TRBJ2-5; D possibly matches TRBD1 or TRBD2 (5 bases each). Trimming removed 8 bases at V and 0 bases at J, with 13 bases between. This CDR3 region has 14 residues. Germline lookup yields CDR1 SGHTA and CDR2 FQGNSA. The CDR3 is CASGGRVNQETQYF. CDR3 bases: TGTGCCAGCGGGGGAAGGGTTAACCAAGAGACCCAGTACTTC.

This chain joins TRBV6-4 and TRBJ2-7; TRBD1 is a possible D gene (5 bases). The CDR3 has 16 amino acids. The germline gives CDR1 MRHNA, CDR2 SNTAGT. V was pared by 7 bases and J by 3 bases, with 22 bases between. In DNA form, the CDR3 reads TGTGCCAGCACCAGGAGAGGAGCCGACAGCAACTACGAGCAGTACTTC. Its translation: CASTRRGADSNYEQYF.

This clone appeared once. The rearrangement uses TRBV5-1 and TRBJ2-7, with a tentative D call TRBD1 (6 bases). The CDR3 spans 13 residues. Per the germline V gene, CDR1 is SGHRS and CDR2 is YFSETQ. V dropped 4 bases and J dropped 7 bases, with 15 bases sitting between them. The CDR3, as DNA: TGCGCCAGCAGCCTCGATCCAACAGGGGAGCAGTACTTC. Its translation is CASSLDPTGEQYF.

CDR3 sequence reads: CASHNPNGRALHF. The CDR3 DNA sequence: TGTGCCAGTCACAACCCGAACGGTCGGGCCCTCCACTTT. The J gene is TRBJ1-6, the V gene TRBV2, with D hard to call. This CDR3 is 13 amino acids long. The germline V gene has CDR1 SNHLY and CDR2 FYNNEI. V dropped 9 bases and J dropped 14 bases, with 20 bases sitting between them.